Below, 29 T cell receptor beta chains from the same sample are listed, as sequenced in a study of blood T cell repertoires in COVID-19. Produced via immunoSEQ multiplex PCR; TCRdb's table is partial and in-frame only. The table includes about 200,000 clones, approximately 88% detected once. Sample: peripheral blood. These receptors all stem from a man aged 55 to 70 who had recovered from COVID-19.

V usage is TRBV7-2 and J usage is TRBJ2-7; the match to TRBD1 covers 7 bases. CDR1 is SGHTA, CDR2 FQGNSA, per germline. V dropped 2 bases and J dropped 3; count of bases not matched to a gene: 7. The CDR3 contains 15 residues. The CDR3 DNA reads as TGTGCCAGCAGCTTAAAGCACAGGGGTGTCTACGAGCAGTACTTC. Encoded protein: CASSLKHRGVYEQYF.

The chain joins TRBV7-3 to TRBJ2-1, with 11 positions matching TRBD2. V was clipped by 3 bases and J by 4 bases; unmatched bases: 11. Germline V CDR1 and CDR2: SGHTA, FQGTGA. The CDR3 runs to 18 residues. In nucleotides, the CDR3 is TGTGCCAGCAGCTTTAGGGGTCCGACTAGCGGGGCTTACAATGAGCAGTTCTTC. Its protein product is CASSFRGPTSGAYNEQFF. The full variable domain, completed using reference TRBV7-3 and TRBJ2-1, is GAGVSQTPSNKVTEKGKYVELRCDPISGHTALYWYRQSLGQGPEFLIYFQGTGAADDSGLPNDRFFAVRPEGSVSTLKIQRTERGDSAVYLCASSFRGPTSGAYNEQFFGPGTRLTVL.

The V gene is TRBV11-3, the J gene TRBJ2-7; 11 bases line up with TRBD1. In germline, CDR1 is SGHNT, CDR2 YENEEA. Germline trimming cut 5 bases from V and 4 bases from J; bases unmatched to any gene: 7. The CDR3 covers 15 residues. CDR3 bases: TGTGCCAGCAGCATCCGGACAGGGGGCAATTACGAGCAGTACTTC. It codes for CASSIRTGGNYEQYF. Full variable domain (rest looked up from reference TRBV11-3 and TRBJ2-7): EAGVVQSPRYKIIEKKQPVAFWCNPISGHNTLYWYLQNLGQGPELLIRYENEEAVDDSQLPKDRFSAERLKGVDSTLKIQPAELGDSAVYLCASSIRTGGNYEQYFGPGTRLTVT.

The chain employs TRBV7-3 and TRBJ2-5; 9 bases are shared with TRBD2. This CDR3 is 15 amino acids long. The germline V gene encodes CDR1 SGHTA and CDR2 FQGTGA. The ends lost 3 bases at V and 5 bases at J; junction bases unmatched: 7. The CDR3 DNA sequence: TGTGCCAGCAGCTTGGGACTGGGGACTAGCGAGACCCAGTACTTC. This codes for CASSLGLGTSETQYF.

This chain uses TRBV15 with TRBJ2-3; the D is unclear. This CDR3 comprises 14 residues. Germline CDR1 and CDR2: LNHNV and YYDKDF (reference sequence). V was trimmed by 3 bases and J by 3 bases, leaving 10 bases between them. CDR3 sequence reads: CATSRPARTDTQYF. In nucleotides, the CDR3 is TGTGCCACCAGCAGGCCTGCCAGGACAGATACGCAGTATTTT.

V and J are TRBV7-9 and TRBJ1-5; D unresolved. The CDR3 is 13 residues long. Germline V gene data show CDR1 as SEHNR and CDR2 as FQNEAQ (reference sequence). V was shortened by 5 bases and J by 11 bases, with 16 bases between the two germline ends. CDR3 in DNA: TGTGCCAGCAGCCCCATTAATCCCCAGGCCCAGCATTTT. Protein: CASSPINPQAQHF. The variable domain in full, with the rest retrieved from reference TRBV7-9 and TRBJ1-5, is DTGVSQNPRHKITKRGQNVTFRCDPISEHNRLYWYRQTLGQGPEFLTYFQNEAQLEKSRLLSDRFSAERPKGSFSTLEIQRTEQGDSAMYLCASSPINPQAQHFGDGTRLSIL.

J is TRBJ2-7 and V is TRBV5-1, with 8 bases fitting TRBD2. This CDR3 is 15 amino acids long. V lost 0 bases to trimming and J lost 1 base; unmatched junction nucleotides: 3. The germline V gene has CDR1 SGHRS and CDR2 YFSETQ. DNA for the CDR3: TGCGCCAGCAGCTTGGAGGGACTAGGATCCTACGAGCAGTACTTC. Translating gives CASSLEGLGSYEQYF.

The chain carries TRBV7-9 and TRBJ1-5; 7 nucleotides match TRBD1. Germline V gene data show CDR1 as SEHNR and CDR2 as FQNEAQ (reference sequence). The length of the CDR3 is 16 residues. The V segment lost 5 bases and the J segment 4 bases; nucleotides outside the gene matches: 11. CDR3 DNA sequence: TGTGCCAGCAGCCACACCGGGACAGCAATTAATCAGCCCCAGCATTTT. Amino acid sequence: CASSHTGTAINQPQHF.

The CDR3 nucleotides are TGTGCCAGCAGCCGGGGACAGGGTATTCAGAACAATGAGCAGTTCTTC. Translation: CASSRGQGIQNNEQFF. V is TRBV5-4 and J is TRBJ2-1; 9 bases agree with TRBD1. This CDR3 is built from 16 residues. V shed 4 bases and J 5 bases; nucleotides not matched to a gene: 10. From germline, CDR1 is SGHNT and CDR2 YYREEE (reference sequence).

The V gene is TRBV2, the J gene TRBJ2-3; D uncertain. This CDR3 region has 14 residues. Germline CDR1 reads SNHLY; CDR2 reads FYNNEI. With 7 bases removed from V and 0 bases from J, the gap between germline ends came to 11 bases. The CDR3 sequence is CASTPTTSTDTQYF. In nucleotides, the CDR3 is TGTGCCAGCACCCCGACAACTAGCACAGATACGCAGTATTTT.

The chain combines TRBV6-2 or TRBV6-3 with TRBJ2-1; D is uncertain. Trimming removed 6 bases at V and 7 bases at J, with 25 bases between. Germline CDR1 reads MNHEY; CDR2 reads SVGEGT. The CDR3 is 17 amino acids. The CDR3 DNA follows: TGTGCCAGCAGCACTATAACCGGCGATAAAAATAGGAATGAGCAGTTCTTC. Protein product: CASSTITGDKNRNEQFF.

This sequence joins TRBV19 and TRBJ1-3; D is uncertain. Germline V gene data show CDR1 as LNHDA and CDR2 as SQIVND (reference sequence). V lost 4 bases to trimming and J lost 7 bases, with 5 bases between them. The CDR3 has 11 amino acids. The CDR3 DNA sequence: TGTGCCAGTAGTACTCGGAACACCATATATTTT. The encoded protein is CASSTRNTIYF.

This rearrangement joins TRBV5-6 to TRBJ2-3, with 8 nucleotides matching TRBD1. After removal of 4 bases from V and 2 bases from J, the junction contained 3 bases not matched to a gene. The CDR3 totals 14 residues. Germline CDR1 and CDR2: SGHDT and YYEEEE. CDR3 in DNA: TGTGCCAGCAGCCGGACAGGGTCCACAGATACGCAGTATTTT. Protein product: CASSRTGSTDTQYF.

V gene TRBV4-2 combines with J gene TRBJ1-5, with D perhaps TRBD1 (5 bases). The CDR3 totals 16 residues. Looked up from germline, CDR1 is LGHNA and CDR2 is YNFKEQ. The V end was cut by 0 bases, the J end by 7 bases, with 16 bases between. CDR3 protein: CASSQELGGYRQPQHF. For the CDR3, the DNA is TGTGCCAGCAGCCAAGAGTTGGGGGGTTACAGACAGCCCCAGCATTTT.

The chain combines TRBV6-5 with TRBJ1-2; D is perhaps TRBD1 (5 bases). Per germline, CDR1 MNHEY and CDR2 SVGAGI. V lost 2 bases, J lost 7 bases, and 17 bases lay in between. This CDR3 has 15 residues. The CDR3 is CASSYRTGTFGGYTF. In nucleotides, the CDR3 is TGTGCCAGCAGTTACCGAACCGGGACTTTCGGTGGCTACACCTTC.

The J gene is TRBJ1-3, the V gene TRBV2; TRBD1 aligns across 7 bases. CDR1 is SNHLY and CDR2 is FYNNEI in the germline V gene. The CDR3 length is 12 residues. The V and J ends lost 9 bases and 5 bases, in that order; junction bases with no gene match: 4. The CDR3: CASGQVRNTIYF. The CDR3 DNA reads as TGTGCCAGTGGACAGGTTAGAAACACCATATATTTT. The full variable domain, with the rest looked up from reference TRBV2 and TRBJ1-3, is EPEVTQTPSHQVTQMGQEVILRCVPISNHLYFYWYRQILGQKVEFLVSFYNNEISEKSEIFDDQFSVERPDGSNFTLKIRSTKLEDSAMYFCASGQVRNTIYFGEGSWLTVV.

The chain is built from TRBV5-1 and TRBJ1-1; weak D call: TRBD1 (6 bases). Trimming shortened V by 3 bases and J by 4 bases, and 13 bases separated the two germline ends. Per germline, CDR1 SGHRS and CDR2 YFSETQ. CDR3 length equals 14 residues. In DNA form, the CDR3 reads TGCGCCAGCAGCTCCGAGGGGGGGGGCACTGAAGCTTTCTTT. Amino acid sequence: CASSSEGGGTEAFF. The complete variable domain, with remaining parts taken from reference TRBV5-1 and TRBJ1-1, reads KAGVTQTPRYLIKTRGQQVTLSCSPISGHRSVSWYQQTPGQGLQFLFEYFSETQRNKGNFPGRFSGRQFSNSRSEMNVSTLELGDSALYLCASSSEGGGTEAFFGQGTRLTVV.

The V gene is TRBV25-1, the J gene TRBJ1-3; D call uncertain. Germline CDR1 MGHDK, CDR2 SYGVNS. CDR3 length equals 16 residues. Trimming stripped 3 bases from V and 0 bases from J, with 12 bases between. CDR3 residues: CASSELGGGSGNTIYF. The CDR3 coding sequence is TGTGCCAGCAGTGAGCTAGGAGGTGGCTCTGGAAACACCATATATTTT.

The rearrangement joins TRBV15 to TRBJ1-4; 7 nucleotides agree with TRBD1. CDR1 and CDR2 (germline): LNHNV, YYDKDF (reference sequence). The trim removed 0 bases at V and 6 bases at J, leaving 10 bases unmatched. CDR3 size: 17 residues. The CDR3 reads CATSREGETGADEKLFF. DNA of the CDR3: TGTGCCACCAGCAGAGAAGGGGAAACAGGGGCGGATGAAAAACTGTTTTTT. The full variable domain, in which reference TRBV15 and TRBJ1-4 provide the parts outside the CDR3, is DAMVIQNPRYQVTQFGKPVTLSCSQTLNHNVMYWYQQKSSQAPKLLFHYYDKDFNNEADTPDNFQSRRPNTSFCFLDIRSPGLGDTAMYLCATSREGETGADEKLFFGSGTQLSVL.

The CDR3 is CASSFHRITEAFF. CDR3 nucleotides: TGCGCCAGCAGCTTCCACAGGATCACTGAAGCTTTCTTT. This chain uses TRBV5-1 with TRBJ1-1; D is perhaps TRBD1 (5 bases). Per the germline V gene, CDR1 is SGHRS and CDR2 is YFSETQ. CDR3 length equals 13 residues. Trimming cost V 2 bases and J 4 bases, with 9 bases left between them.

CDR3 loop: CASSVGGQGVVEQYF. The CDR3 DNA sequence: TGTGCCAGCAGCGTAGGGGGACAGGGCGTCGTCGAGCAGTACTTC. The rearrangement joins TRBV9 to TRBJ2-7, with 9 bases identical to TRBD1. Germline V CDR1 and CDR2: SGDLS, YYNGEE. V shed 0 bases, J shed 6 bases, and the junction held 7 bases outside the gene matches. CDR3 length: 15 residues.

The chain combines TRBV28 with TRBJ2-6; TRBD1 is a possible D gene (7 bases). The germline CDR1 and CDR2 sequences are MDHEN and SYDVKM. Trimming left V 0 bases short and J 2 bases short, with 17 bases between. The CDR3 sequence is 19 residues long. CDR3 in amino acids: CASSLWTPGRGAGANVLTF. CDR3 DNA: TGTGCCAGCAGTTTATGGACCCCGGGCAGGGGGGCTGGGGCCAACGTCCTGACTTTC.

V is TRBV6-5 and J is TRBJ2-7; 7 bases align to TRBD1. After removal of 6 bases from V and 3 bases from J, the junction contained 11 bases not matched to a gene. The CDR3 loop spans 15 amino acids. The germline V gene has CDR1 MNHEY and CDR2 SVGAGI. In DNA, the CDR3 is TGTGCCAGCAGCGCCGACAGGGAGCCCTACTACGAGCAGTACTTC. Translation gives CASSADREPYYEQYF.

The J gene is TRBJ1-2, the V gene TRBV12-3 or TRBV12-4, with TRBD1 as a possible D gene (6 bases). V was shortened by 3 bases and J by 6 bases, with 11 bases between the two germline ends. The CDR3 spans 13 residues. CDR3 in amino acids: CASSFARGNGYTF. The CDR3 region has the DNA TGTGCCAGCAGTTTTGCCAGGGGAAATGGCTACACCTTC.

This clone was recorded only once. V and J are TRBV7-9 and TRBJ2-5, with D possibly TRBD2 on 7 matching bases. V was clipped by 5 bases and J by 5 bases, with 18 bases between them. Germline CDR1 and CDR2: SEHNR and FQNEAQ (reference sequence). The CDR3 is 15 residues long. This CDR3 reads CASSPPGGRVETQYF. The CDR3, as DNA: TGTGCCAGCAGCCCCCCGGGGGGCCGGGTCGAGACCCAGTACTTC.

The CDR3 sequence: CASSFPGQLNQPQHF. Here the CDR3 DNA reads TGTGCCAGCAGTTTTCCCGGACAGCTCAATCAGCCCCAGCATTTT. V usage is TRBV28 and J usage is TRBJ1-5, with a weak D call TRBD1 (6 bases). The CDR3 spans 15 residues. Germline assignment: CDR1 MDHEN and CDR2 SYDVKM. V lost 3 bases to trimming and J lost 3 bases, with 12 bases between them.

The V call is TRBV27, the J call TRBJ2-1; 15 bases are a match to TRBD2. Per the germline V gene, CDR1 is MNHEY and CDR2 is SMNVEV (reference sequence). Trimming cost V 4 bases and J 7 bases; bases outside gene matches: 5. The CDR3 covers 16 residues. CDR3 loop: CASSWGTSGGPNEQFF. CDR3 DNA: TGTGCCAGCAGTTGGGGGACTAGCGGGGGGCCGAATGAGCAGTTCTTC.

The chain is built from TRBV28 and TRBJ1-1; 11 positions agree with TRBD1. The germline V gene has CDR1 MDHEN and CDR2 SYDVKM. CDR3 length: 18 amino acids. The V gene end was trimmed by 5 bases and the J gene end by 3 bases; junction bases not matched to a gene: 14. The CDR3 sequence is CASSSLGTGGSVDTEAFF. The CDR3 nucleotides are TGTGCCAGCAGTAGCCTCGGGACAGGGGGGTCGGTGGACACTGAAGCTTTCTTT.

This chain joins TRBV5-1 and TRBJ1-2, with D tentatively TRBD1 (5 bases). The CDR3 has 14 residues. Trimming cost V 6 bases and J 8 bases, with 20 bases left between them. Germline V gene sequence: CDR1 SGHRS, CDR2 YFSETQ. The CDR3 protein is CASTKFEGGDGYTF. The CDR3 DNA reads TGCGCCAGCACAAAATTCGAGGGAGGGGACGGCTACACCTTC. Based on the CDR3 plus reference TRBV5-1 and TRBJ1-2, the full variable domain is KAGVTQTPRYLIKTRGQQVTLSCSPISGHRSVSWYQQTPGQGLQFLFEYFSETQRNKGNFPGRFSGRQFSNSRSEMNVSTLELGDSALYLCASTKFEGGDGYTFGSGTRLTVV.